The rows below give T cell receptor beta chains drawn from one sample of a study of T-cell reconstitution after alpha-beta-depleted transplantation in children. Using its own MiXCR run on the PCR reads, TCRdb lists one record per CDR3 protein. The data show 450,000 to 600,000 distinct CDR3 sequences, around a third seen once. Sequencing was performed on PBMCs from the stem cell graft donor, taken from the stem cell graft. All receptors come from a human donor who donated a stem cell graft to a child with aplastic anemia. The CDR3 runs from the conserved cysteine through the conserved F or W.

>15|TRBV5-6
CASSLKGFGNQPQHF
>16|TRBV6-1
CATKLGRSSYNSPLHF
>15|TRBV2
CASSEMSGRNYGYTF
>14|TRBV12-3/TRBV12-4
CASNQLAGGNEQFF
>13|TRBV7-2
CASSPRRGYGYTF
>13|TRBV19
CASSWTGPETQYF
>15|TRBV9
CASSVGGVSQETQYF
>16|TRBV24-1
CATSVSGTSGLYEQFF
>16|TRBV7-2
CASSPYIGATNEKLFF
>15|TRBV6-5
CASSYSMRGSYEQYF
>15|TRBV12-3/TRBV12-4
CASSRASGSTDTQYF
>15|TRBV7-9
CASSSGTSNTGELFF
>14|TRBV13
CASNGRANTGELFF
>16|TRBV5-1
CASSRLAVTDYNEQFF
>15|TRBV4-3
CASSQGGSGAATQYF
>16|TRBV5-1
CASSLGPDRENTEAFF
>14|TRBV4-3
CASSQDIVGYGYTF
>19|TRBV4-3
CASSHAKSGEPITNEKLFF
>14|TRBV18
CASSPGQGAAGYTF
>16|TRBV7-2
CASSQDPNISNQPQHF
>14|TRBV24-1
CATSDRDSPDTQYF
>12|TRBV20-1
CSVSKDRGGYTF
>16|TRBV7-2
CASSVGGSGSTYEQYF
>14|TRBV29-1
CSVASGRSSYEQYF
>16|TRBV5-6
CASSLVPAGGVNEQFF
>17|TRBV7-2
CASSLAGLAALTDTQYF
>12|TRBV7-2
CASSKSSYEQYF
>15|TRBV20-1
CSANTGTSGTDTQYF
>14|TRBV6-1
CASQAGTLNSPLHF
>15|TRBV7-3
CASSLGQLSTDTQYF
>15|TRBV7-2
CASSLFGWGGGQQFF
>14|TRBV6-1
CASVHGGHTGELFF
>15|TRBV12-3/TRBV12-4
CASRPPGQGWTEAFF
>10|TRBV29-1
CSVGEETQYF
>16|TRBV6-2/TRBV6-3
CASSYSRGLEYNEQFF
>15|TRBV6-5
CASSYSGRGNSEAFF
>11|TRBV12-3/TRBV12-4
CASRETGEAFF
>15|TRBV28
CASRLTAHSGNTIYF
>15|TRBV7-2
CASRGLAGALDTQYF
>13|TRBV29-1
CSVGGTDNTEAFF
>14|TRBV20-1
CSAGGARVRNEQFF
>15|TRBV7-3
CASSLNSGVNEKLFF
>12|TRBV29-1
CSVGRPTDTQYF
>15|TRBV15
CATSSQGAWRNEQFF
>17|TRBV12-3/TRBV12-4
CASSSRAGEVLHQPQHF
>14|TRBV20-1
CSASGLNFMDEQFF
>14|TRBV18
CASSPKQPQETQYF
>14|TRBV5-1
CASSSTGLYNEQFF
>15|TRBV5-6
CASSRGGISTDTQYF
>11|TRBV9
CASSQGIEQFF
>16|TRBV11-2
CASSRTSGLDTGELFF
>11|TRBV11-3
CASSAAEKLFF
>15|TRBV7-2
CASSPGGFRAGELFF
>15|TRBV5-6
CASSLGEVSNQPQHF
>18|TRBV29-1
CSGSGRGKIGVGGETQYF